One TCR beta chain is described in this entry. This sample was taken from a study of cytotoxic CD8 clonotypes in ibrutinib-treated CLL. Trimming removed 1 base from V and 10 bases from J; junction bases left unmatched: 6. Germline CDR1 SGHAT, CDR2 FQNNGV. There are 14 residues in the CDR3. Repertoires were generated with immunoSEQ multiplex PCR, while TCRdb's copy carries only in-frame clones and drops some. Of approximately 130,000 clones listed, 80% to 90% were seen once; the top ten hold around 3.3%. The specimen was PBMCs, collected after 24 months of ibrutinib treatment. The chain recombines TRBV11-2 with TRBJ1-4; 7 bases are shared with TRBD1. The sequence was collected from a human donor with chronic lymphocytic leukemia. The CDR3 loop is CASSLGDSMGKLFF. As DNA, the CDR3 is TGTGCCAGCAGCTTAGGGGACAGTATGGGAAAACTGTTTTTT.